The 26 T cell receptor beta chains below all came from one sample that was sequenced in a study of T cells in Graves' hyperthyroidism and ophthalmopathy. TCR beta CDR3 sequences were amplified from RNA transcripts. The study used the HTBI primer set for a first-round RT-PCR of the TCR CDR3. From the multiplex PCR reads, TCRdb called clonotypes with MiXCR, one entry per CDR3 protein. The sample has around 300,000 distinct CDR3 sequences, roughly 13% seen once. The sample taken for sequencing was blood. All receptors derive from a woman in her 40s with Graves' hyperthyroidism.

This clonotype was counted ten times or more. The chain links TRBV3-1 to TRBJ1-2; TRBD1 might be the D (5 bases). V dropped 4 bases and J dropped 3 bases, with 15 bases sitting between them. The CDR3 contains 15 residues. CDR1 and CDR2 from the germline V gene are LGHDT and YNNKEL (reference sequence). This chain's CDR3 is CASSPRQIDYYGYTF. The CDR3 nucleotides read TGTGCCAGCAGCCCTCGACAGATAGACTACTATGGCTACACCTTC. Full variable domain (outside the CDR3, taken from reference TRBV3-1 and TRBJ1-2): DTAVSQTPKYLVTQMGNDKSIKCEQNLGHDTMYWYKQDSKKFLKIMFSYNNKELIINETVPNRFSPKSPDKAHLNLHINSLELGDSAVYFCASSPRQIDYYGYTFGSGTRLTVV.

The chain employs TRBV12-3 or TRBV12-4 and TRBJ2-5, with 9 nucleotides matching TRBD2. The CDR3 is 16 amino acids. Unmatched junction bases numbered 8, after V lost 1 base and J lost 5 bases. DNA for the CDR3: TGTGCCAGCAGTTTAGTTGGGCGGGAGGGCCAGGAGACCCAGTACTTC. This encodes CASSLVGREGQETQYF.

The sample holds many counts of this clonotype. The chain links TRBV20-1 to TRBJ1-1; D gene unclear. The CDR3 consists of 11 residues. Looked up from germline, CDR1 is DFQATT and CDR2 is SNEGSKA (reference sequence). V lost 7 bases and J lost 6, with 12 bases in between. The CDR3 here is CSGSRRAEAFF. DNA of the CDR3: TGCAGTGGCAGCCGCAGAGCTGAAGCTTTCTTT.

This clonotype was detected only a few times. The V gene is TRBV6-8, the J gene TRBJ1-1; 9 bases align to TRBD1. CDR1 is MNHGY and CDR2 is SAAAGT in the germline V gene. The CDR3 has 12 amino acids. J lost 12 bases, V lost 2 bases, and 4 bases had no gene match. CDR3 sequence: CASSYPGQGTFF. The DNA of the CDR3 is TGTGCCAGCAGTTACCCGGGACAGGGAACTTTCTTT.

With regard to this clonotype: This may come from a read error, since a much larger clone is one base off. This chain joins TRBV11-3 and TRBJ2-2; D not resolved. Germline V gives CDR1 SGHNT, CDR2 YENEEA. The CDR3 loop spans 12 amino acids. This CDR3 reads CGSQLGTGELFF. CDR3 sequence (DNA): TGTGGCAGCCAGCTAGGTACCGGGGAGCTGTTTTTT.

This clonotype was recorded many times. The rearrangement uses TRBV19 and TRBJ1-1; unclear D gene. Germline CDR1 LNHDA, CDR2 SQIVND (reference sequence). The ends were cut back, 3 bases at V and 0 bases at J, with 11 bases in the middle. This CDR3 has 15 residues. The CDR3 here is CASSIGLLMNTEAFF. CDR3 nucleotides: TGTGCCAGTAGTATCGGGCTACTCATGAACACTGAAGCTTTCTTT.

This chain links TRBV20-1 with TRBJ1-5; D uncertain. The CDR3 has 15 residues. Germline CDR1 is DFQATT and CDR2 is SNEGSKA (reference sequence). V lost 2 bases to trimming and J lost 3 bases, with 14 bases between them. The CDR3 loop reads CSARLDGLYNQPQHF. The DNA for the CDR3 is TGCAGTGCTAGACTGGATGGGCTTTACAATCAGCCCCAGCATTTT.

This sequence joins TRBV28 and TRBJ2-5; 14 bases map to TRBD2. V lost 3 bases to trimming and J lost 3 bases; unmatched junction nucleotides: 6. The CDR3 is made up of 17 amino acids. Germline CDR1 reads MDHEN; CDR2 reads SYDVKM. CDR3 in amino acids: CASSLGGTSGSKETQYF. DNA for the CDR3: TGTGCCAGCAGTTTGGGGGGGACTAGCGGGAGCAAAGAGACCCAGTACTTC.

This clonotype came up many times. The chain recombines TRBV7-3 with TRBJ2-1, with D possibly TRBD1 on 5 matching bases. The CDR3 runs to 15 residues. CDR1 is SGHTA and CDR2 is FQGTGA in the germline V gene. The germline V and J ends were trimmed by 2 bases and 4 bases, with 12 bases remaining between them. CDR3 DNA: TGTGCCAGCAGCTTAGAGAAGGGGCCTTACAATGAGCAGTTCTTC. It yields the protein CASSLEKGPYNEQFF.

This clonotype was seen at least ten times. The CDR3 is CASSPVNAGELFF. The CDR3 DNA reads as TGTGCCAGCAGCCCTGTCAATGCCGGGGAGCTGTTTTTT. The chain couples TRBV11-2 to TRBJ2-2; D gene ambiguous. V lost 5 bases and J lost 6, with 10 bases in between. The CDR3 runs 13 residues. CDR1 SGHAT and CDR2 FQNNGV come from the germline V gene.

This clonotype occurred many times. This chain joins TRBV10-3 and TRBJ2-1; D gene unclear. Trimming removed 3 bases at V and 0 bases at J, with 15 bases between. The CDR3 runs 17 residues. The germline CDR1 and CDR2 sequences are ENHRY and SYGVKD. This CDR3 reads CAISDPFTIRSYNEQFF. The DNA of the CDR3 is TGTGCCATCAGTGATCCCTTTACCATCCGCTCCTACAATGAGCAGTTCTTC.

J is TRBJ1-4 and V is TRBV7-9; 7 bases are a match to TRBD1. V was pared by 5 bases and J by 2 bases, with 5 bases of the junction left unmatched. The CDR3 consists of 15 residues. Germline loops: CDR1 SEHNR, CDR2 FQNEAQ (reference sequence). The CDR3 sequence: CASSTLTGTNEKLFF. The DNA of the CDR3 is TGTGCCAGCAGCACCCTGACAGGGACTAATGAAAAACTGTTTTTT.

The V gene is TRBV20-1, the J gene TRBJ1-2; weak D call: TRBD1 (5 bases). CDR1 is DFQATT, CDR2 SNEGSKA, per germline (reference sequence). Trimming stripped 6 bases from V and 4 bases from J, with 24 bases between. The CDR3 is made up of 16 amino acids. In DNA form, the CDR3 reads TGCAGTGCCCCGGACACTTTACTATTAGGAAGCTATGGCTACACCTTC. Residues: CSAPDTLLLGSYGYTF.

This clonotype was seen repeatedly, ten times or more. The chain couples TRBV7-2 to TRBJ2-1; TRBD2 aligns across 7 bases. The trim removed 1 base at V and 5 bases at J, leaving 5 bases unmatched. The CDR3 has 15 amino acids. The germline gives CDR1 SGHTA, CDR2 FQGNSA. DNA for the CDR3: TGTGCCAGCAGCTTAGTGGGGACTACCGACAATGAGCAGTTCTTC. Protein product: CASSLVGTTDNEQFF.

This clonotype appeared many times. The CDR3 DNA follows: TGTGCCAGCAGCCGGGACAGGGAGGGCGAAAAACTGTTTTTT. Translating gives CASSRDREGEKLFF. J is TRBJ1-4 and V is TRBV2; 9 nucleotides line up with TRBD1. The CDR3 consists of 14 residues. V was clipped by 6 bases and J by 8 bases; unmatched bases: 7. Germline assignment: CDR1 SNHLY and CDR2 FYNNEI.

The chain recombines TRBV6-5 with TRBJ2-5, with a weak D call TRBD2 (6 bases). The CDR3 runs to 12 residues. V lost 0 bases, J lost 13 bases, and 12 bases lay in between. Germline CDR1 is MNHEY and CDR2 is SVGAGI. CDR3 sequence (DNA): TGTGCCAGCAGTTACTCCCCGCGGGATTTGTACTTC. Translated: CASSYSPRDLYF.

Many counts were recorded for this clonotype. The chain has TRBV5-1 and TRBJ2-1; no clear D gene. The CDR3 loop spans 15 amino acids. Trimming left V 0 bases short and J 1 base short, with 8 bases between. The germline V gene encodes CDR1 SGHRS and CDR2 YFSETQ. The DNA of the CDR3 is TGCGCCAGCAGCTTGGAGGGATTTTCCTACAATGAGCAGTTCTTC. Protein product: CASSLEGFSYNEQFF.

This clonotype has more than one count but fewer than ten. The gene calls are TRBV6-1 and TRBJ2-1; 8 bases are a match to TRBD2. The CDR3 sequence is 16 residues long. The germline V gene has CDR1 MNHNS and CDR2 SASEGT. V shed 1 base, J shed 1 base, and the junction held 3 bases outside the gene matches. CDR3 amino acids: CASSEEAGGSYNEQFF. The CDR3 DNA reads TGTGCCAGCAGTGAAGAGGCGGGAGGTTCCTACAATGAGCAGTTCTTC.

This clonotype was seen a handful of times. V gene TRBV20-1 combines with J gene TRBJ2-2; D is unclear. This CDR3 has 14 amino acids. Trimming shortened V by 1 base and J by 3 bases, and 9 bases separated the two germline ends. CDR1 is DFQATT and CDR2 is SNEGSKA in the germline V gene (reference sequence). CDR3: CSARAPVDTGELFF. The CDR3, as DNA: TGCAGTGCTAGAGCGCCTGTGGACACCGGGGAGCTGTTTTTT.

This clonotype was picked up many times. The chain uses TRBV5-6 and TRBJ2-5, with TRBD1 identical over 9 bases. The CDR3 has 14 residues. V gave up 3 bases and J gave up 6 bases; unmatched junction bases: 6. CDR1 and CDR2 from the germline V gene are SGHDT and YYEEEE. The CDR3 here is CASSSGQGGKTQYF. CDR3 DNA: TGTGCCAGCAGCTCGGGACAGGGTGGAAAGACCCAGTACTTC.

The J gene is TRBJ2-3, the V gene TRBV9; no clear D gene. CDR3 length equals 14 residues. Germline V CDR1 and CDR2: SGDLS, YYNGEE. V gave up 6 bases and J gave up 6 bases, with 17 bases separating them. In nucleotides, the CDR3 is TGTGCCAGCACCCGGGCCTCCTCCAGGGATACGCAGTATTTT. This codes for CASTRASSRDTQYF.

The V gene is TRBV18, the J gene TRBJ2-7, with D tentatively TRBD1 (5 bases). V was shortened by 3 bases and J by 0 bases, with 9 bases between the two germline ends. Germline V lookup: CDR1 KGHSH, CDR2 LQKENI. The CDR3 contains 14 residues. The CDR3 coding sequence is TGTGCCAGCTCACCCCAGACAGCCTCCTACGAGCAGTACTTC. Translating gives CASSPQTASYEQYF.

This clonotype came up many times. The chain carries TRBV2 and TRBJ2-1; 8 bases agree with TRBD1. The CDR3 consists of 15 residues. CDR1 and CDR2 from the germline V gene are SNHLY and FYNNEI. The junction had 18 bases not matched to a gene; V was cut back by 8 bases and J by 12 bases. The CDR3 is CASQIKGTGLPGQFF. The CDR3 region has the DNA TGTGCCAGCCAAATTAAGGGGACAGGTCTCCCCGGGCAGTTCTTC.

This clonotype has more than one count but fewer than ten. The chain combines TRBV5-1 with TRBJ1-4, with a tentative D call TRBD1 (5 bases). The CDR3 consists of 14 residues. V lost 7 bases to trimming and J lost 8 bases, with 18 bases between them. In germline, CDR1 is SGHRS, CDR2 YFSETQ. In nucleotides, the CDR3 is TGCGCCAGCGCCCGAGGCGCGTCAGGGGAAAAACTGTTTTTT. It yields the protein CASARGASGEKLFF.

Ten or more counts support this clonotype. The chain carries TRBV27 and TRBJ2-5; tentatively, D is TRBD1 (5 bases). CDR3 size: 14 residues. Germline assignment: CDR1 MNHEY and CDR2 SMNVEV (reference sequence). The ends were cut back, 5 bases at V and 1 base at J, with 11 bases in the middle. This CDR3 reads CASSTLTAQETQYF. Here the CDR3 DNA reads TGTGCCAGCAGTACCCTGACAGCCCAAGAGACCCAGTACTTC.

This clonotype was seen just once. A read error is possible here, since a much larger clone lies one base away. The chain joins TRBV3-1 to TRBJ2-4; D call uncertain. Per germline, CDR1 LGHDT and CDR2 YNNKEL (reference sequence). The length of the CDR3 is 13 residues. The CDR3 nucleotides are TGTGGCAGCAGCCAAGAGACTGTTGGGATTCAGTACTTC. Its translation is CGSSQETVGIQYF.